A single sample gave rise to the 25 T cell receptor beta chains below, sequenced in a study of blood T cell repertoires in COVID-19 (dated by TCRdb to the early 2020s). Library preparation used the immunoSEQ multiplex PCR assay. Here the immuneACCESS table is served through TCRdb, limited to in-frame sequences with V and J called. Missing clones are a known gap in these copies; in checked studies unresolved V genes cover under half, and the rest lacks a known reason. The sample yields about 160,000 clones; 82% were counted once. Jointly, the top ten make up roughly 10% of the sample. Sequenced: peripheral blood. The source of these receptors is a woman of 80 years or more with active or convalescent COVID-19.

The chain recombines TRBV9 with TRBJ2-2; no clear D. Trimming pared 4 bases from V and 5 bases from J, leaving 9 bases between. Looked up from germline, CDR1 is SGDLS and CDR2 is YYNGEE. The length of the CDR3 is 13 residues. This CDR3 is CASSPVMTGELFF. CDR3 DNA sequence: TGTGCCAGCAGCCCAGTTATGACCGGGGAGCTGTTTTTT.

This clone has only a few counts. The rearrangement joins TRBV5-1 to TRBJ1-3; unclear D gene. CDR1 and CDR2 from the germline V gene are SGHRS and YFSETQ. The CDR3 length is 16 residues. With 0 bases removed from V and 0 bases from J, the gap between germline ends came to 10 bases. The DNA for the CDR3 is TGCGCCAGCAGCTTGGCCAACCGACTCTCTGGAAACACCATATATTTT. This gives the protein CASSLANRLSGNTIYF.

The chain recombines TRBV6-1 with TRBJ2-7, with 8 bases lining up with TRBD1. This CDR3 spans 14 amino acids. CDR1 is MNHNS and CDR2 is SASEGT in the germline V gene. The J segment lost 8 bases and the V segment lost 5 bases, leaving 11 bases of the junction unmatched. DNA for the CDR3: TGTGCCAGCAGTTATGGAGACAGGGGAGGAAAGCAGTACTTC. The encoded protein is CASSYGDRGGKQYF.

The CDR3 loop reads CASSVYASGTDTQYF. CDR3 sequence (DNA): TGTGCCAGCAGCGTATACGCTAGCGGCACAGATACGCAGTATTTT. The chain uses TRBV9 and TRBJ2-3; tentatively, D is TRBD2 (6 bases). Trimming shortened V by 1 base and J by 1 base, and 10 bases separated the two germline ends. The germline V gene has CDR1 SGDLS and CDR2 YYNGEE. There are 15 residues in the CDR3.

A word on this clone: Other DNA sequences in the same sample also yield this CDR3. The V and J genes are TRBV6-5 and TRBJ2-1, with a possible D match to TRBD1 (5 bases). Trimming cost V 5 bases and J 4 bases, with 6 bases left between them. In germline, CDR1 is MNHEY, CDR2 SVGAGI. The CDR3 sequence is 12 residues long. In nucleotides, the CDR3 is TGTGCCAGCAGTCGACAGTACAATGAGCAGTTCTTC. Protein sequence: CASSRQYNEQFF.

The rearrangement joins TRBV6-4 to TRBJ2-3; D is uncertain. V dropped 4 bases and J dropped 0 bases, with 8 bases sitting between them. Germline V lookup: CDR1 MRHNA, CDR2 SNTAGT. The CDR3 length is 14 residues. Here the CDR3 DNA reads TGTGCCAGCAGTGGGCAGGCAAGCACAGATACGCAGTATTTT. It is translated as CASSGQASTDTQYF.

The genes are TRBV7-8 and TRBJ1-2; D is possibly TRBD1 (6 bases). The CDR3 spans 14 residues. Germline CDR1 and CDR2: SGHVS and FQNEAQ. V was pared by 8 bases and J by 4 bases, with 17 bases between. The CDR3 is CASSHDRNRYGYTF. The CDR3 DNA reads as TGTGCCAGCTCCCACGACAGGAATCGCTATGGCTACACCTTC. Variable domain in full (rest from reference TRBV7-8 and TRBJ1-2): GAGVSQSPRYKVAKRGQDVALRCDPISGHVSLFWYQQALGQGPEFLTYFQNEAQLDKSGLPSDRFFAERPEGSVSTLKIQRTQQEDSAVYLCASSHDRNRYGYTFGSGTRLTVV.

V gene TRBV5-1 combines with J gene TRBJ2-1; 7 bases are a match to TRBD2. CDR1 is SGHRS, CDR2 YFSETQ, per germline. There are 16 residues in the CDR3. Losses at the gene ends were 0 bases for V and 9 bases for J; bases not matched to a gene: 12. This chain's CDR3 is CASSLVRGGSITEQFF. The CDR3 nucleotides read TGCGCCAGCAGCTTGGTTAGAGGCGGGAGTATCACTGAGCAGTTCTTC.

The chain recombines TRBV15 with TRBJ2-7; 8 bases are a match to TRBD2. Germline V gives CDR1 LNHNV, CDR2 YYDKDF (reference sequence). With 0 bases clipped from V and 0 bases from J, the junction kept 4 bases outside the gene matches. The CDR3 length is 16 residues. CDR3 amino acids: CATSRDRAGVSYEQYF. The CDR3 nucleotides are TGTGCCACCAGCAGAGATCGAGCGGGAGTCTCCTACGAGCAGTACTTC.

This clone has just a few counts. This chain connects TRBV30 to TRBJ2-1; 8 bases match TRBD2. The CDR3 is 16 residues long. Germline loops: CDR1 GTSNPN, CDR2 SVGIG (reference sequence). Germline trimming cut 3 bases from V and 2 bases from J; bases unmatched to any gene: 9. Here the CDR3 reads CAWRDYSGTAYNEQFF. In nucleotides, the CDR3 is TGTGCCTGGAGGGATTATAGCGGGACCGCCTACAATGAGCAGTTCTTC.

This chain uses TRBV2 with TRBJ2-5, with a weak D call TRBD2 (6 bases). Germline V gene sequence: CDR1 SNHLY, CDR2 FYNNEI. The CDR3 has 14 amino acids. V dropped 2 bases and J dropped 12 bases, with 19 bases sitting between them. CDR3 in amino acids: CASSELASEVSEYF. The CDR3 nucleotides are TGTGCCAGCAGTGAATTGGCTAGCGAGGTTTCGGAGTACTTC. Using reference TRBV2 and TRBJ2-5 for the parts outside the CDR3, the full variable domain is EPEVTQTPSHQVTQMGQEVILRCVPISNHLYFYWYRQILGQKVEFLVSFYNNEISEKSEIFDDQFSVERPDGSNFTLKIRSTKLEDSAMYFCASSELASEVSEYFGPGTRLLVL.

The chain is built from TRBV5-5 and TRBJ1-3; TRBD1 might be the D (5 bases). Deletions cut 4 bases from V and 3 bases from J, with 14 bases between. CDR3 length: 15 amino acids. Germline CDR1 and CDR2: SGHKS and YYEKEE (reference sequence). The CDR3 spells CASSSSGGDGNTIYF. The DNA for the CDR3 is TGTGCCAGCAGCAGTTCCGGGGGGGATGGAAACACCATATATTTT.

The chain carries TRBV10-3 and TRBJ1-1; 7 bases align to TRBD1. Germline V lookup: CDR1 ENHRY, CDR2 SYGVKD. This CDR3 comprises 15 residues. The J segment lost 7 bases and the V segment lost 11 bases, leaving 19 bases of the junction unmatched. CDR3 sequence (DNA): TGTGCCGCCAATGCCGCGGCGGACAGGAGCTATGAAGCTTTCTTT. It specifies CAANAAADRSYEAFF.

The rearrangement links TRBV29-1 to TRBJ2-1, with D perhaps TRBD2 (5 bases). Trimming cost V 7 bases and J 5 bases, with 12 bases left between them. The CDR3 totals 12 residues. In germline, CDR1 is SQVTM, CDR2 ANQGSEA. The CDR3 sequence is CSGKDWDNEQFF. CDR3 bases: TGCAGCGGAAAGGACTGGGACAATGAGCAGTTCTTC.

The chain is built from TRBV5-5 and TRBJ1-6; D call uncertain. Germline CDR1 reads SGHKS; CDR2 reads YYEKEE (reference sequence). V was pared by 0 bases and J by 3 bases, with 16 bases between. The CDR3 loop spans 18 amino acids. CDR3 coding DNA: TGTGCCAGCAGCTTGGATCAGTGGGCAGACGACTATAATTCACCCCTCCACTTT. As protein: CASSLDQWADDYNSPLHF.

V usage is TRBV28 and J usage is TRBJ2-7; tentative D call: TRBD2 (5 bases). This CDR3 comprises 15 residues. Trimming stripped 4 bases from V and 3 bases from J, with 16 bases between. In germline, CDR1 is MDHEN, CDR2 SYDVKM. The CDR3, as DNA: TGTGCCAGCAGTTGGGTCCCAGTTCGGGGCTACGAGCAGTACTTC. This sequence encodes CASSWVPVRGYEQYF.

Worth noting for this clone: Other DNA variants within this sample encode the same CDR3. The CDR3, as DNA: TGTGCCAGCAGCCCACTAGCGGGTACAGATACGCAGTATTTT. Translated, it gives CASSPLAGTDTQYF. The rearrangement links TRBV7-3 to TRBJ2-3; 9 bases align to TRBD2. Germline assignment: CDR1 SGHTA and CDR2 FQGTGA. The ends lost 5 bases at V and 3 bases at J; junction bases unmatched: 3. The CDR3 sequence is 14 residues long.

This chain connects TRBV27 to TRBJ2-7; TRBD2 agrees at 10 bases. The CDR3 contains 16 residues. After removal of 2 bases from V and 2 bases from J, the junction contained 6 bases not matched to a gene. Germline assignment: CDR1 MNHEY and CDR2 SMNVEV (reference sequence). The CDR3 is CASSLLAGALPYEQYF. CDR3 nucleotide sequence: TGTGCCAGCAGTTTACTAGCGGGAGCCCTCCCCTACGAGCAGTACTTC.

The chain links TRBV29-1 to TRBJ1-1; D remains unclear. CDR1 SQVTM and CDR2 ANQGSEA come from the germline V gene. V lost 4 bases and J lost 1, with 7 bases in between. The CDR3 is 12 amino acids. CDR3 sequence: CSVAQKNTEAFF. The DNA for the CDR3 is TGCAGCGTTGCACAGAAGAACACTGAAGCTTTCTTT. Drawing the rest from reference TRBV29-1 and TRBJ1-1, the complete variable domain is SAVISQKPSRDICQRGTSLTIQCQVDSQVTMMFWYRQQPGQSLTLIATANQGSEATYESGFVIDKFPISRPNLTFSTLTVSNMSPEDSSIYLCSVAQKNTEAFFGQGTRLTVV.

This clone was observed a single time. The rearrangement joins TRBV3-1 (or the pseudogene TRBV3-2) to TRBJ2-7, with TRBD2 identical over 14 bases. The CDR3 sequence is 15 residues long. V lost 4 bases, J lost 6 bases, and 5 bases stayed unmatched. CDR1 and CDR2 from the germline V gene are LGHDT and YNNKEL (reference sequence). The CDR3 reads CASSPPGLAGVEQYF. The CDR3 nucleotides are TGTGCCAGCAGCCCCCCGGGACTAGCGGGAGTCGAGCAGTACTTC.

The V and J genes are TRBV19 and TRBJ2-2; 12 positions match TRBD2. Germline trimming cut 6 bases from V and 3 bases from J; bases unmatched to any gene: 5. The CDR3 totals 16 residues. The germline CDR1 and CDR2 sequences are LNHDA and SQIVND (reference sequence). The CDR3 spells CASRPLAGGHTGELFF. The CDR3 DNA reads TGTGCCAGTAGGCCACTAGCGGGAGGTCACACCGGGGAGCTGTTTTTT.

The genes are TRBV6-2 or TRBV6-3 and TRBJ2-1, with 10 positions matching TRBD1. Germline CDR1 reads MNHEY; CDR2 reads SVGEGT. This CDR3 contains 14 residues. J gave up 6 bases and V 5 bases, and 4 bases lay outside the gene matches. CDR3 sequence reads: CASSGTGDPNEQFF. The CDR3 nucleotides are TGTGCCAGCAGTGGGACAGGGGACCCCAATGAGCAGTTCTTC.

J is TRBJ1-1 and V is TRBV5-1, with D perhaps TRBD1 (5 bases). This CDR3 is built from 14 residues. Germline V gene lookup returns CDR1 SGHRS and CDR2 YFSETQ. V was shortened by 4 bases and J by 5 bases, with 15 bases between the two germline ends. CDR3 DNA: TGCGCCAGCAGCGCGGCAGGGCCAGGGACTGAAGCTTTCTTT. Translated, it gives CASSAAGPGTEAFF. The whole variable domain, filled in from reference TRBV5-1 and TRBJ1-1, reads KAGVTQTPRYLIKTRGQQVTLSCSPISGHRSVSWYQQTPGQGLQFLFEYFSETQRNKGNFPGRFSGRQFSNSRSEMNVSTLELGDSALYLCASSAAGPGTEAFFGQGTRLTVV.

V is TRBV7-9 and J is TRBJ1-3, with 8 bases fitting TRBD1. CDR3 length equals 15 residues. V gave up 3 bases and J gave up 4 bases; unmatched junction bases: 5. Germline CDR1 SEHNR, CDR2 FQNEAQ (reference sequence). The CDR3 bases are TGTGCCAGCAGCTTGGACAGGGTGAGAGGAAACACCATATATTTT. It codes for CASSLDRVRGNTIYF. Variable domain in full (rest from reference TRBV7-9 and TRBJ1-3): DTGVSQNPRHKITKRGQNVTFRCDPISEHNRLYWYRQTLGQGPEFLTYFQNEAQLEKSRLLSDRFSAERPKGSFSTLEIQRTEQGDSAMYLCASSLDRVRGNTIYFGEGSWLTVV.

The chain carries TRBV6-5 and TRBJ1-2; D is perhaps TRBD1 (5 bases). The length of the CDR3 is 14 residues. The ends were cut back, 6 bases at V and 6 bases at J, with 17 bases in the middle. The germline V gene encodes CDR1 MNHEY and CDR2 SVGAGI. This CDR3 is CASSFRDFRNGYTF. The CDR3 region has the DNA TGTGCCAGCAGCTTCCGGGACTTCCGAAATGGCTACACCTTC.